This T cell receptor beta chain comes out of a study of T cell repertoires in cytomegalovirus infection. Across the study: Epitope selection comprised recently identified HLA-C-restricted CMV epitopes and well-studied HLA-B-restricted CMV epitopes. Based on public TCR beta signatures, there were indications of CMV infection and of a matching HLA type. Study conclusions and caveats: Pooled public TCR beta family frequency picked out CMV carriers with the relevant HLA. It was HLA-C-restricted CMV-specific TCR beta clonotypes that dominated the response ex vivo.

This clonotype occurred a few times. Its cognate antigen is unknown. MiXCR was run by TCRdb on the reads, yielding one entry per CDR3 protein. The table shows 160,000 or so distinct CDR3 sequences, with less than 25% occurring only once. CDR1 is SGHDT, CDR2 YYEEEE, per germline. This CDR3 spans 13 amino acids. The V end was cut by 4 bases, the J end by 8 bases, with 10 bases between. Sequenced here: CD8+ T cells from cultured PBMCs, sampled from culture after CMV antigen stimulation. The receptor's source is a human donor in good health (CMV status not recorded). Some clones in this sample may be carry-over from other donors' samples. The rearrangement uses TRBV5-6 and TRBJ1-6; D uncertain. As DNA, the CDR3 is TGTGCCAGCAGCCCCGGAGGCCATTCACCCCTCCACTTT. It codes for CASSPGGHSPLHF.